Described below is a single TCR beta chain sequence and its context. The clone's antigen remains unknown. No base qualities exist here, and no much larger clone lies one base off it. Libraries came from the immunoSEQ multiplex PCR assay. The table comes from immuneACCESS by way of TCRdb, which keeps in-frame sequences with V and J called. Part of the clones is missing from these tables; in studies checked, under half for an unresolved V gene and the rest for unknown reasons. The sample table shows 550,000 to 800,000 clones, and over 75% are seen once. Around 0.01% of the sample rests with the top ten. The data originate from a study of shared T cell receptors in the human thymus (TCRdb year 2021). As for the study more broadly: The study investigated the way shared, self-reactive T-cell receptor alpha chains are produced in the human thymus.

The CDR3 holds 15 amino acids from the cysteine to the phenylalanine. The DNA shown is the 45-base CDR3, in frame from base 1. Here V drops 5 bases and J drops 3 bases, and the junction holds 9 bases not matched to any gene. From a lookup of the germline V gene (reference sequence), CDR1 and CDR2 are MNHEY and SMNVEV. The data were also submitted as part of a second study, on human thymus T cells. From the second report: In Finland, the donors were immunologically healthy infants who were having open corrective cardiac surgery for congenital heart defects. Thymus tissue was collected as surgical resects that were removed during corrective cardiac surgery. V and J gene segment usage appeared biased in both thymic and peripheral blood repertoires. According to the related research, thymic TCR repertoires were highly overlapping among unrelated individuals. The study used fewer than ten infant thymus samples plus four related peripheral blood samples to characterize TCR alpha and beta repertoires. The cohort included over five male and two female infants, with donor ages spanning 7 to 244 days. Thymocytes were freed from the tissue by mechanical means and kept at -70 degrees C as pellets of about 9-30 million cells. A QIAsymphony instrument was used to extract genomic DNA from the frozen cell pellets. TCRB and TCRAD loci were amplified from a standardized quantity of quality-controlled genomic DNA using the immunoSEQ multiplex PCR assay. The amplicons covered the V(D)J region and were long enough to include the CDR3 and to identify the V and J genes. Through the commercial immunoSEQ service, the amplicons were sequenced on an Illumina platform. Corrections for primer bias and sequencing errors followed previously described methods, while TCRAD and TCRB definitions were based on the IMGT database. Analysis of the repertoires was done with immunoSEQ Analyzer 3.0 and VDJTools and included basic statistics, V/J segment usage, diversity estimates, rarefaction and pairwise overlap. To estimate diversity, the Chao1, ChaoE, Efron-Thisted, Shannon and inverse Simpson indices were applied, and diversity was also estimated on datasets down-sampled to the smallest sample. Repertoire overlap used strict matching of CDR3 nucleotide sequence, V gene and J gene, with Jaccard-based multidimensional scaling clustering. On average, thymus samples gave around 880,000 unique TCRB clonotypes, whereas blood samples gave about 84,000.

This clonotype was sampled from a girl under two years old with a congenital heart defect. Donor details come from another sample of the same person, matched by shared clones. The sequencing sample was made of thymocytes. The V and J segments used are TRBV27 and TRBJ2-7; 8 nucleotides in the junction match TRBD1. The CDR3: CASSPTGARFYEQYF. The DNA sequence is given as TGTGCCAGCAGTCCGACAGGGGCTAGGTTCTACGAGCAGTACTTC.